This T cell receptor beta chain was documented in a study of blood T cell repertoires in COVID-19. The overall study: The origin of the acute and convalescent COVID-19 samples was the United States, Italy and Spain. In each case, the material was cDNA or gDNA derived from T cells, B-cell-depleted T cells, or PBMCs.

Sequencing was performed with immunoSEQ multiplex PCR; in TCRdb, only in-frame clones are kept and a portion is missing. The sample includes some 56,000 clones, just under 90% seen only once; the top ten take approximately 6%. Enrolled during active infection, Seattle patients were then followed longitudinally. This receptor was identified in a woman in her sixties or seventies with COVID-19, enrolled during active disease. Material: peripheral blood.

Here the CDR3 reads CASSLFASGRTQTYEQYF. DNA of the CDR3: TGCGCCAGCAGCTTGTTCGCTAGCGGGAGGACCCAAACCTACGAGCAGTACTTC. The V and J genes are TRBV5-1 and TRBJ2-7; 11 positions match TRBD2. V shed 1 base and J 2 bases; nucleotides not matched to a gene: 11. Germline V gives CDR1 SGHRS, CDR2 YFSETQ. The length of the CDR3 is 18 residues.